This record covers a single T cell receptor beta chain. Using RNA transcripts as the source, TCR beta CDR3 regions were amplified. HTBI primers drove first-round RT-PCR of the TCR CDR3. MiXCR, applied by TCRdb to the multiplex PCR reads, yields one record per CDR3 protein. The profile shows about 210,000 distinct CDR3 sequences, about 15% of them singletons. The entry originates in a study of T cells in Graves' hyperthyroidism and ophthalmopathy. Extraction of PBMCs used roughly 9.6 ml of fresh peripheral blood. There are 18 residues in the CDR3. Trimming left V 5 bases short and J 1 base short, with 18 bases between. Germline V lookup: CDR1 MDHEN, CDR2 SYDVKM.

This receptor was identified in a man between 50 and 59 years old with Graves' hyperthyroidism. Sequencing was done on a sample of blood. The chain recombines TRBV28 with TRBJ2-6; D is undetermined. Here the CDR3 reads CASSGSVYGASGANVLTF. For the CDR3, the DNA is TGTGCCAGCAGTGGTTCGGTTTATGGAGCATCTGGGGCCAACGTCCTGACTTTC.